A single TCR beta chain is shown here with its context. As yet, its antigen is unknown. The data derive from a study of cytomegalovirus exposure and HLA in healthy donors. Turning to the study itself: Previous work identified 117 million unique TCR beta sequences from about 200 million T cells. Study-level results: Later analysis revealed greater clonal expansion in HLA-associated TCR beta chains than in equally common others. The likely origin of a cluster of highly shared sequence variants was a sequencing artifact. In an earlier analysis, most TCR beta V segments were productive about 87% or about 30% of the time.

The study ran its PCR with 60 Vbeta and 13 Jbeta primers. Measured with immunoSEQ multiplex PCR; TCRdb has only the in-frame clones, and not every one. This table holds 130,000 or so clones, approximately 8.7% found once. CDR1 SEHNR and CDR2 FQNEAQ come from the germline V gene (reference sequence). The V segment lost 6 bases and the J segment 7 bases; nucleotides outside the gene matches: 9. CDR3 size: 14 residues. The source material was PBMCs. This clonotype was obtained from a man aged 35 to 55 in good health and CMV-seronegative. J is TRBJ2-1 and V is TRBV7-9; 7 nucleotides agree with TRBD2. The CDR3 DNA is TGTGCCAGCAGGCCTTTTGGGGGGGGAAATGAGCAGTTCTTC. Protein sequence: CASRPFGGGNEQFF.